This TCR beta chain was found in a study of CD8 T cells in Susac syndrome. General observations from the study: The CD4+ T cell repertoire of patients with Susac syndrome showed no detectable clonal expansion. The relatively small number of individuals in the TCR sequencing and HLA analysis was acknowledged by the study.

Per germline, CDR1 DFQATT and CDR2 SNEGSKA (reference sequence). The CDR3 is made up of 14 amino acids. V dropped 6 bases and J dropped 2; count of bases not matched to a gene: 8. Random hexamers served to reverse transcribe roughly 0.45 to 1 ug RNA. immunoSEQ multiplex PCR amplified TCR beta CDR3 across 54 Vbeta, 13 Jbeta. Each CDR3 protein is one row after TCRdb ran MiXCR on the immunoSEQ multiplex PCR reads. The sample records 95,000 to 150,000 distinct CDR3 sequences, nearly 96% being singletons. Sequencing of TCR beta was performed on blood CD8+ and CD4+ T cells. Notes on this clonotype: The antigen remains undetermined.

The chain joins TRBV20-1 to TRBJ2-5; 8 bases agree with TRBD2. Sequencing was carried out using CD4+ T cells from PBMCs. This TCR came from a human donor with Susac syndrome. In DNA form, the CDR3 reads TGCAGTGCGACACTAGCGGAGGGACAAGAGACCCAGTACTTC. Translation gives CSATLAEGQETQYF.